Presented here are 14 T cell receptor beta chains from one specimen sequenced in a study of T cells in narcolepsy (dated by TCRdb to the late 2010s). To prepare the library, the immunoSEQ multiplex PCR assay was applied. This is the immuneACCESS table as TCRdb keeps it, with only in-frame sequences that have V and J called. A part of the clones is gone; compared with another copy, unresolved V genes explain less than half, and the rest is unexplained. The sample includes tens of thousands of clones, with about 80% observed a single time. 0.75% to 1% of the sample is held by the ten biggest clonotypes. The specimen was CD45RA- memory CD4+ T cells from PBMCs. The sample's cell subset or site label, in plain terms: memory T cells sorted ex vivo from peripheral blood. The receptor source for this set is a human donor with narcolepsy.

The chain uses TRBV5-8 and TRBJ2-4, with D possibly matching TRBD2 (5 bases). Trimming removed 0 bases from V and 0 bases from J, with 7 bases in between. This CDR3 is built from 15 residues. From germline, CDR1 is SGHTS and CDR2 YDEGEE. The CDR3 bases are TGTGCCAGCAGCTTGGTGGGAGCAGCCAAAAACATTCAGTACTTC. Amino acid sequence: CASSLVGAAKNIQYF.

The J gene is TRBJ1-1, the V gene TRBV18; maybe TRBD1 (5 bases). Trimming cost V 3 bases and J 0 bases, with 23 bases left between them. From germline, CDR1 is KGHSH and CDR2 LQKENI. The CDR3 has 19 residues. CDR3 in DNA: TGTGCCAGCTCACCCCTCCCGCAGGGTAAGGGTATTATGAACACTGAAGCTTTCTTT. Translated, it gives CASSPLPQGKGIMNTEAFF.

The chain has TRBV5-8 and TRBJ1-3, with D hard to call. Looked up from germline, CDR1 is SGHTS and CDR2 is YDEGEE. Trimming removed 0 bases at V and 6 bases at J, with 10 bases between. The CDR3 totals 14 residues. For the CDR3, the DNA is TGTGCCAGCAGCTTGGCCTCAGAGATAAACACCATATATTTT. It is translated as CASSLASEINTIYF. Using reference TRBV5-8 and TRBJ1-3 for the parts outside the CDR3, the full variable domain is EAGVTQSPTHLIKTRGQQATLRCSPISGHTSVYWYQQALGLGLQFLLWYDEGEERNRGNFPPRFSGRQFPNYSSELNVNALELEDSALYLCASSLASEINTIYFGEGSWLTVV.

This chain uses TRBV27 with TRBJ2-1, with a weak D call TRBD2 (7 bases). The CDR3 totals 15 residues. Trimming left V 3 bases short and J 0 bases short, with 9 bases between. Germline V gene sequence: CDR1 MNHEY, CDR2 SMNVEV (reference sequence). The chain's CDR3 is CASSFGGASYNEQFF. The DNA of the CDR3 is TGTGCCAGCAGTTTTGGGGGGGCCTCCTACAATGAGCAGTTCTTC.

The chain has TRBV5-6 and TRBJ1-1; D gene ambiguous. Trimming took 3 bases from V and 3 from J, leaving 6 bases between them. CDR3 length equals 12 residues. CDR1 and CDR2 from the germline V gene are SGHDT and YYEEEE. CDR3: CASSWGDTEAFF. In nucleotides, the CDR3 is TGTGCCAGCAGCTGGGGTGACACTGAAGCTTTCTTT.

CDR3 nucleotide sequence: TGTGCCAGTAGGGCCGGAACAGGGGTAGGTGAGCAGTACTTC. Its translation is CASRAGTGVGEQYF. This chain links TRBV19 with TRBJ2-7; 7 bases fit TRBD1. Germline-derived CDR1 and CDR2 are LNHDA and SQIVND (reference sequence). The V segment lost 6 bases and the J segment 7 bases; nucleotides outside the gene matches: 12. The CDR3 totals 14 residues.

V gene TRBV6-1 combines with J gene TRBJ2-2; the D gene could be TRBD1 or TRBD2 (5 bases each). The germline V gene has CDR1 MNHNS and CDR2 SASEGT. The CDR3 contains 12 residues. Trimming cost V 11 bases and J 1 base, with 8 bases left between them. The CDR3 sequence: CAVGENTGELFF. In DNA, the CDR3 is TGTGCCGTGGGGGAGAACACCGGGGAGCTGTTTTTT.

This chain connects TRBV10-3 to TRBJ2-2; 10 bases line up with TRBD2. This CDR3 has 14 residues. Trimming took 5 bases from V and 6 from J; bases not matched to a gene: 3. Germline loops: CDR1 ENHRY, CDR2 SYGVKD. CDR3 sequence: CAISSGGAPGELFF. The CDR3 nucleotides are TGTGCCATCAGTAGCGGGGGGGCTCCCGGGGAGCTGTTTTTT.

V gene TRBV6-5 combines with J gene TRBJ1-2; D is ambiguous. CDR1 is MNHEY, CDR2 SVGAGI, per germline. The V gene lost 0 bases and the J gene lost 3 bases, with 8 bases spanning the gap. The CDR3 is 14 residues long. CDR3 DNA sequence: TGTGCCAGCAGTTACTCGAATACAGACTATGGCTACACCTTC. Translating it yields CASSYSNTDYGYTF.

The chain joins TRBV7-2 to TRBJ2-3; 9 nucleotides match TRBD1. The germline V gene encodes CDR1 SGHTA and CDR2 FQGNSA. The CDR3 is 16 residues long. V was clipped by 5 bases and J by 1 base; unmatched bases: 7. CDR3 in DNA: TGTGCCAGCAGCCCCTTAAGGACAGGGGGCACAGATACGCAGTATTTT. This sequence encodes CASSPLRTGGTDTQYF.

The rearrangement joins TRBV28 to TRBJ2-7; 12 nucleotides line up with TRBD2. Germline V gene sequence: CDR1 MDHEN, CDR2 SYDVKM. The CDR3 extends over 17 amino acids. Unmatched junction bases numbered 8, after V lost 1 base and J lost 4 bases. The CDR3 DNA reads TGTGCCAGCAGTTTATTAAGCCGACTAGCGGGGGAGTACGAGCAGTACTTC. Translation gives CASSLLSRLAGEYEQYF. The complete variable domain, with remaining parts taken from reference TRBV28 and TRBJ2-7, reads DVKVTQSSRYLVKRTGEKVFLECVQDMDHENMFWYRQDPGLGLRLIYFSYDVKMKEKGDIPEGYSVSREKKERFSLILESASTNQTSMYLCASSLLSRLAGEYEQYFGPGTRLTVT.

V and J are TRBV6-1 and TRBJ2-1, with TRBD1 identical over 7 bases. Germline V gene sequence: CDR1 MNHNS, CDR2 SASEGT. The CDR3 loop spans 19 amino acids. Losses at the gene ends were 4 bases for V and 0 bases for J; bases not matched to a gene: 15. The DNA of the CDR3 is TGTGCCAGCAGTGTCACCGGGACAGAGATTCCGAGCTCCTACAATGAGCAGTTCTTC. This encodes CASSVTGTEIPSSYNEQFF.

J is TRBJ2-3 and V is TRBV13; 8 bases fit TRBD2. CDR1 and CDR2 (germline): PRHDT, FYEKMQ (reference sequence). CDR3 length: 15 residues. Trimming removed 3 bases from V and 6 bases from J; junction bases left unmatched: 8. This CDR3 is CASSLAGGITDTQYF. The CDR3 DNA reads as TGTGCCAGCAGCTTGGCGGGGGGCATAACTGATACGCAGTATTTT.

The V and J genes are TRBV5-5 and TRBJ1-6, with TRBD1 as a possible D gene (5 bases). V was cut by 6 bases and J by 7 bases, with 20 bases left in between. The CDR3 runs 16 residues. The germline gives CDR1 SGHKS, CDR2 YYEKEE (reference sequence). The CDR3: CASTKAPRAGNSPLHF. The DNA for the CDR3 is TGTGCCAGCACCAAGGCCCCCAGGGCGGGGAATTCACCCCTCCACTTT.